Listed below are T cell receptor beta chains from one sample, sequenced in a study of cytomegalovirus exposure and HLA in healthy donors. Using immunoSEQ multiplex PCR, the repertoire was profiled, and TCRdb retains in-frame clones only, with some absent. Of around 150,000 clones in the sample, about 68% were seen once. Sequencing was carried out using PBMCs. These receptors originate from a man between 18 and 29 years old in good health and CMV-seronegative. Both conserved end residues are part of each CDR3. The D gene is left open where the match is weak. Only part of the rows carry a size: once, few, many, or a class if the clone is expanded.

CDR3nt: TGTGCCAGCAGTCTAGGGCAGGGCCCAACCTACGAGCAGTACTTC; CDR3aa: CASSLGQGPTYEQYF; abundance: NA; j_gene: TRBJ2-7; v_gene: TRBV7-6; d_gene: NA
CDR3nt: TGTGCCATCAGTGAAAGGGAAGGGGATGAGCAGTTCTTC; CDR3aa: CAISEREGDEQFF; abundance: NA; j_gene: TRBJ2-1; v_gene: TRBV10-3; d_gene: NA
CDR3nt: TGTGCCAGCAGTTTATCTTGGGGGAGGGCAAGTGATACGCAGTATTTT; CDR3aa: CASSLSWGRASDTQYF; abundance: NA; j_gene: TRBJ2-3; v_gene: TRBV27; d_gene: TRBD2
CDR3nt: TGTGCCAGCAGCCCGGGGGTCTTAGGGGATCAGCCCCAGCATTTT; CDR3aa: CASSPGVLGDQPQHF; abundance: once; j_gene: TRBJ1-5; v_gene: TRBV7-6; d_gene: NA
CDR3nt: TGTGCCAGCAGCGCGATAGCGGCCCAAACCTACGAGCAGTACTTC; CDR3aa: CASSAIAAQTYEQYF; abundance: NA; j_gene: TRBJ2-7; v_gene: TRBV5-4; d_gene: NA
CDR3nt: TGTGCCAGCAGCTCACTGGGGCCGGTGAACACCGGGGAGCTGTTTTTT; CDR3aa: CASSSLGPVNTGELFF; abundance: once; j_gene: TRBJ2-2; v_gene: TRBV27; d_gene: NA
CDR3nt: TGTGCCAGCAGACGGGACACCGTCGAGCAGTACTTC; CDR3aa: CASRRDTVEQYF; abundance: NA; j_gene: TRBJ2-7; v_gene: TRBV7-2; d_gene: NA
CDR3nt: TGTGCCAGCACCCCGGGTATGGCCTACGAGCAGTACTTC; CDR3aa: CASTPGMAYEQYF; abundance: many; j_gene: TRBJ2-7; v_gene: TRBV5-6; d_gene: NA
CDR3nt: TGCAGCGGAGGGACAGGGGGAGGCTACACCTTC; CDR3aa: CSGGTGGGYTF; abundance: few; j_gene: TRBJ1-2; v_gene: TRBV29-1; d_gene: TRBD1
CDR3nt: TGTGCCATCAGTGGACAGGGGCTCAATGAGCAGTTCTTC; CDR3aa: CAISGQGLNEQFF; abundance: few; j_gene: TRBJ2-1; v_gene: TRBV10-3; d_gene: TRBD1
CDR3nt: TGTGCCAGCAGCGCGGACAGGGGGACTGAAGCTTTCTTT; CDR3aa: CASSADRGTEAFF; abundance: few; j_gene: TRBJ1-1; v_gene: TRBV11-2; d_gene: TRBD1
CDR3nt: TGTGCCAGCAGTGAAGGGGGGGGCTTTCAAGAGACCCAGTACTTC; CDR3aa: CASSEGGGFQETQYF; abundance: NA; j_gene: TRBJ2-5; v_gene: TRBV6-1; d_gene: NA
CDR3nt: TGTGCCAGCAGCCCACTGGGACTAGCGGGAGGGCACGAGCAGTACTTC; CDR3aa: CASSPLGLAGGHEQYF; abundance: NA; j_gene: TRBJ2-7; v_gene: TRBV5-4; d_gene: TRBD2
CDR3nt: TGTGCCACCAGCCCCGACAGGGGGCAAGAGACCCAGTACTTC; CDR3aa: CATSPDRGQETQYF; abundance: NA; j_gene: TRBJ2-5; v_gene: TRBV15; d_gene: TRBD1
CDR3nt: TGTGCCAGCAGTTGGGCCAACGGGGAGCTGTTTTTT; CDR3aa: CASSWANGELFF; abundance: NA; j_gene: TRBJ2-2; v_gene: TRBV27; d_gene: NA
CDR3nt: TGTGCCAGCAGCTTAGGAGGACAGAGCTCGAACACCGGGGAGCTGTTTTTT; CDR3aa: CASSLGGQSSNTGELFF; abundance: NA; j_gene: TRBJ2-2; v_gene: TRBV7-8; d_gene: NA
CDR3nt: TGTGCCAGCAGCGTAGTCCCAATTCCCGCAGGGGTGGCTGGAAACACCATATATTTT; CDR3aa: CASSVVPIPAGVAGNTIYF; abundance: once; j_gene: TRBJ1-3; v_gene: TRBV9; d_gene: NA
CDR3nt: TGTGCCAGCAGCCTATCGGGATACAGCGGGTCAACCTACGAGCAGTACTTC; CDR3aa: CASSLSGYSGSTYEQYF; abundance: NA; j_gene: TRBJ2-7; v_gene: TRBV7-2; d_gene: NA
CDR3nt: TGTGCCAGCAGTTTGATCAGGGGCAATCAGCCCCAGCATTTT; CDR3aa: CASSLIRGNQPQHF; abundance: few; j_gene: TRBJ1-5; v_gene: TRBV28; d_gene: NA
CDR3nt: TGCGCCAGCAGCTTGGCCGCGGGAGAAGGATACAATGAGCAGTTCTTC; CDR3aa: CASSLAAGEGYNEQFF; abundance: NA; j_gene: TRBJ2-1; v_gene: TRBV5-1; d_gene: TRBD2
CDR3nt: TGTGCCAGTCACGGTTACAGGGGGAACTATGGCTACACCTTC; CDR3aa: CASHGYRGNYGYTF; abundance: large; j_gene: TRBJ1-2; v_gene: TRBV19; d_gene: TRBD1
CDR3nt: TGCGCCAGCGGGCTAGCGGGAGAGGGTGATACGCAGTATTTT; CDR3aa: CASGLAGEGDTQYF; abundance: NA; j_gene: TRBJ2-3; v_gene: TRBV5-1; d_gene: TRBD2
CDR3nt: TGTGCCAGCAGCTTGCCGGGGACTCCAGAGACCCAGTACTTC; CDR3aa: CASSLPGTPETQYF; abundance: NA; j_gene: TRBJ2-5; v_gene: TRBV11-3; d_gene: NA
CDR3nt: TGTGCCAGCTCACTTGGCGGGTCGGGGGGCCTAGTAAGAGAGCAGTACTTC; CDR3aa: CASSLGGSGGLVREQYF; abundance: few; j_gene: TRBJ2-7; v_gene: TRBV18; d_gene: NA
CDR3nt: TGCAGCGGCGCGGGGTTCGGGGAGACCCAGTACTTC; CDR3aa: CSGAGFGETQYF; abundance: NA; j_gene: TRBJ2-5; v_gene: TRBV29-1; d_gene: NA
CDR3nt: TGTGCCACCCAACATGGAGCGTCCTCCTACGAGCAGTACTTC; CDR3aa: CATQHGASSYEQYF; abundance: few; j_gene: TRBJ2-7; v_gene: TRBV10-3; d_gene: NA
CDR3nt: TGTGCCAGCATCCCCATGAGCTCCTACAATGAGCAGTTCTTC; CDR3aa: CASIPMSSYNEQFF; abundance: NA; j_gene: TRBJ2-1; v_gene: TRBV28; d_gene: NA
CDR3nt: TGTGCCAGCAGTTTAGGTCTAGCGGGAGTCGAGCAGTACTTC; CDR3aa: CASSLGLAGVEQYF; abundance: NA; j_gene: TRBJ2-7; v_gene: TRBV27; d_gene: TRBD2
CDR3nt: TGTGCCAGCAGTTCGGGTCCGGGGGAGACCCAGTACTTC; CDR3aa: CASSSGPGETQYF; abundance: NA; j_gene: TRBJ2-5; v_gene: TRBV6-6; d_gene: NA
CDR3nt: TGTGCCAGCAGCTTCGCCAGGTCCTATGGCTACACCTTC; CDR3aa: CASSFARSYGYTF; abundance: NA; j_gene: TRBJ1-2; v_gene: TRBV7-2; d_gene: NA